Described below is a single T cell receptor beta chain sequence and its context. Its target antigen remains unknown. Base qualities are not at hand, and no much larger clone is one base apart. V is clipped by 3 bases and J by 5 bases, and the sequence between their germline boundaries is 13 bases long. Taken from cysteine to phenylalanine, the CDR3 has 14 residues. Only CDR3 DNA is held: 42 bases, read in frame from base 1. CDR1 and CDR2 (KGHSH, LQKENI) derive from the germline V gene. This entry comes from a study of CD49a tissue-resident CD8 T cells in human skin (dated by TCRdb to 2016 to 2017). A note on the overall study: Tissue-resident memory CD8+ T cell subsets in human skin, defined by CD49a, CD69 and CD103 expression, were examined in the study.

Receptors were amplified or captured by the immunoSEQ multiplex PCR assay. Per the authors' processing: Across the sorted blood, dermal and epidermal CD8+ T cell populations, TCR V beta family usage frequencies were compared. Sourced from immuneACCESS, this table was stored by TCRdb with only in-frame sequences that have V and J called. A share of the clones is absent; for the studies checked, an unresolved V gene accounts for under half, and the remainder has no known explanation. V and J calls and clone size follow that table, whereas D and trimming were derived from the DNA. This sample has about 470 clones in its table, and roughly two thirds of those were observed once. Jointly, the top ten make up roughly a fifth of the sample. For 5 or 6 healthy donors, sorted CD8+ T cells taken from blood, dermis and epidermis had their TCR beta CDR3 regions analysed. All TCR-sequenced donors were healthy individuals, and each provided both blood and skin samples. Before TCR beta sequencing, CD8+ T cell populations were isolated by sorting. Skin was separated into dermal and epidermal compartments before T cells were analysed.

The TCR was taken from a human donor in good health. Recombination linked TRBV18 to TRBJ1-2; the D gene assignment is ambiguous. The sample comprised CD103- CD8+ T cells sorted from skin dermis. The DNA is as follows: TGTGCCAGCTCACCCCCCACAGAAAGTTATGGCTACACCTTC. Translation gives CASSPPTESYGYTF.